Each of the 25 T cell receptor beta chains below was sequenced from the same sample in a study of T cells after yellow fever vaccination. TCRdb recomputed calls from the 5' RACE reads with MiXCR, one row per CDR3 protein. The sample records 25,000 to 35,000 distinct CDR3 sequences, around 4.3% being singletons. The sample was CD8+ T cells sorted from PBMCs, taken 5 days after the yellow fever booster vaccination. The receptors originated from a man aged 30 to 45 who received the YFV17D yellow fever vaccine.

This clonotype was seen many times. The rearrangement links TRBV5-5 to TRBJ2-1; TRBD1 matches 8 bases. Trimming cost V 4 bases and J 7 bases; bases outside gene matches: 16. The CDR3 is 17 amino acids. The germline gives CDR1 SGHKS, CDR2 YYEKEE (reference sequence). CDR3 in amino acids: CASSTTPGQAWKNEQFF. In DNA form, the CDR3 reads TGTGCCAGCAGCACCACTCCGGGACAGGCTTGGAAGAATGAGCAGTTCTTC.

This clonotype has ten or more counts. The chain is built from TRBV10-3 and TRBJ2-3; 7 nucleotides agree with TRBD2. The CDR3 consists of 15 residues. Trimming cost V 3 bases and J 3 bases; bases outside gene matches: 6. Germline V gene lookup returns CDR1 ENHRY and CDR2 SYGVKD. CDR3 coding DNA: TGTGCCATCAGTGATAGGGTAGCGGGTACAGATACGCAGTATTTT. It yields the protein CAISDRVAGTDTQYF.

The sample holds many counts of this clonotype. The genes are TRBV15 and TRBJ2-1, with 7 bases lining up with TRBD2. Germline V CDR1 and CDR2: LNHNV, YYDKDF (reference sequence). CDR3 size: 18 residues. J lost 4 bases, V lost 1 base, and 13 bases had no gene match. DNA of the CDR3: TGTGCCACCAGCAGAGGCGCCCATGGCGGGAGTCCGTACAATGAGCAGTTCTTC. Protein sequence: CATSRGAHGGSPYNEQFF.

This clonotype was observed many times. The CDR3 bases are TGTGCCAGCAGCTTGGAAGGGACTGGGTCCACAGATACGCAGTATTTT. It is translated as CASSLEGTGSTDTQYF. The rearrangement links TRBV5-6 to TRBJ2-3; possible D gene TRBD2, 6 bases. The CDR3 runs to 16 residues. The V end lost 0 bases, the J end lost 2 bases, and 13 bases lay between the germline ends. CDR1 is SGHDT, CDR2 YYEEEE, per germline.

This clonotype was counted only a few times. A much bigger clone sits one base away, suggesting this may be a read error. The V gene is TRBV7-9, the J gene TRBJ1-5; tentatively, D is TRBD1 (5 bases). The CDR3 has 15 amino acids. Germline V gene sequence: CDR1 SEHNR, CDR2 FQNEAQ (reference sequence). Here the CDR3 DNA reads TGTGCCAGCAGTGCTGGGGCGTTGGGCAAGCAGCCCCAGCATTTT. The encoded protein is CASSAGALGKQPQHF.

This clonotype was seen repeatedly, ten times or more. V gene TRBV12-3 or TRBV12-4 combines with J gene TRBJ2-5; D remains ambiguous. V was clipped by 5 bases and J by 1 base, with 11 bases between them. The CDR3 has 14 amino acids. The CDR3 loop reads CASSPSGGQETQYF. The CDR3, as DNA: TGTGCCAGCAGTCCCTCCGGCGGCCAAGAGACCCAGTACTTC.

This clonotype was observed many times. The rearrangement joins TRBV5-1 to TRBJ2-1, with 12 bases that match TRBD2. CDR1 and CDR2 (germline): SGHRS, YFSETQ. The CDR3 spans 15 residues. Trimming took 4 bases from V and 6 from J; bases not matched to a gene: 5. The CDR3 protein is CASSPRTSGINEQFF. The CDR3 DNA is TGCGCCAGCAGCCCAAGGACTAGCGGGATCAATGAGCAGTTCTTC.

With respect to this clonotype: This may come from a read error, since a much larger clone is one base off. V and J are TRBV27 and TRBJ2-7; D not certain. The germline gives CDR1 MNHEY, CDR2 SMNVEV (reference sequence). Deletions cut 4 bases from V and 1 base from J, with 8 bases between. This CDR3 is built from 13 residues. The CDR3 is CASSYGPSYEQYF. The CDR3 bases are TGTGCCAGCAGTTATGGTCCGTCCTACGAGCAGTACTTC.

This clonotype was picked up a small number of times. J is TRBJ2-2 and V is TRBV5-3; D is unresolved. TRBV5-3 is identified as an open reading frame with a role that is uncertain. V was clipped by 4 bases and J by 3 bases, with 10 bases between them. This CDR3 spans 14 amino acids. The CDR3 loop reads CARSRRPDTGELFF. In DNA form, the CDR3 reads TGTGCCAGAAGCCGTCGGCCCGACACCGGGGAGCTGTTTTTT.

Details on this clonotype: A read error may explain this, as a much larger clone is one base away. This chain uses TRBV27 with TRBJ1-5; no clear D gene. There are 13 residues in the CDR3. CDR1 and CDR2 (germline): MNHEY, SMNVEV (reference sequence). The CDR3 protein is CASSPSLNPPQHF. The CDR3 region has the DNA TGTGCCAGCAGTCCCTCCCTGAATCCGCCCCAGCATTTT.

This clonotype was seen repeatedly, ten times or more. The V call is TRBV15, the J call TRBJ2-7, with 9 bases aligning to TRBD2. Germline-derived CDR1 and CDR2 are LNHNV and YYDKDF (reference sequence). Trimming at V came to 3 bases and at J to 0 bases, leaving 3 bases not matched to a gene. The length of the CDR3 is 15 residues. CDR3 bases: TGTGCCACCAGCAGTTATAGCGGGAGCTCCTACGAGCAGTACTTC. The encoded protein is CATSSYSGSSYEQYF.

The sample holds many counts of this clonotype. The chain is built from TRBV28 and TRBJ2-7; 7 bases align to TRBD1. The germline gives CDR1 MDHEN, CDR2 SYDVKM. The CDR3 runs 15 residues. The trim removed 6 bases at V and 1 base at J, leaving 9 bases unmatched. CDR3 DNA sequence: TGTGCCAGCAGGGTAGACAGGGCCAGTTCCTACGAGCAGTACTTC. Protein: CASRVDRASSYEQYF.

This clonotype was seen ten or more times. V is TRBV7-2 and J is TRBJ2-7; the match to TRBD2 covers 7 bases. Germline V gene lookup returns CDR1 SGHTA and CDR2 FQGNSA. CDR3 size: 13 residues. The V gene end was trimmed by 1 base and the J gene end by 6 bases; junction bases not matched to a gene: 3. The CDR3 region is CASSLEPGGEQYF. Here the CDR3 DNA reads TGTGCCAGCAGCTTAGAACCGGGAGGCGAGCAGTACTTC. Based on the CDR3 plus reference TRBV7-2 and TRBJ2-7, the full variable domain is GAGVSQSPSNKVTEKGKDVELRCDPISGHTALYWYRQSLGQGLEFLIYFQGNSAPDKSGLPSDRFSAERTGGSVSTLTIQRTQQEDSAVYLCASSLEPGGEQYFGPGTRLTVT.

This clonotype was seen many times. This chain joins TRBV6-1 and TRBJ2-7; a possible D gene is TRBD2 (6 bases). Trimming took off 6 bases at V and 0 bases at J, with 12 bases between the two ends. Germline assignment: CDR1 MNHNS and CDR2 SASEGT. The CDR3 covers 14 residues. The CDR3 DNA sequence: TGTGCCAGCAGCCCGGGACTCCTCTCCTACGAGCAGTACTTC. This encodes CASSPGLLSYEQYF.

This clonotype was detected many times. This chain uses TRBV7-9 with TRBJ2-7; tentative D call: TRBD1 (6 bases). Deletions cut 5 bases from V and 5 bases from J, with 10 bases between. The germline V gene encodes CDR1 SEHNR and CDR2 FQNEAQ (reference sequence). This CDR3 is built from 12 residues. CDR3 sequence: CASSTYRDEQYF. CDR3 DNA sequence: TGTGCCAGCAGCACATACAGGGACGAGCAGTACTTC.

This clonotype was seen repeatedly, ten times or more. The junction shows a germline mismatch at one end, possibly a read error. The chain couples TRBV19 to TRBJ2-7, with 7 bases fitting TRBD1. Germline loops: CDR1 LNHDA, CDR2 SQIVND (reference sequence). CDR3 length equals 15 residues. CDR3 in DNA: TGTGCCAGTAGTTTAGAAGGGGGCACTATATACGAGCAGTACTTC. Amino acid sequence: CASSLEGGTIYEQYF.

This clonotype was seen many times. V gene TRBV7-2 combines with J gene TRBJ2-2; D unresolved. The germline CDR1 and CDR2 sequences are SGHTA and FQGNSA. V shed 1 base and J shed 1 base, with 7 bases lying between them. The CDR3 is made up of 15 amino acids. Here the CDR3 DNA reads TGTGCCAGCAGCTTAGATACACTGAACACCGGGGAGCTGTTTTTT. Translated, it gives CASSLDTLNTGELFF.

In this sample, this clonotype turned up once. A much larger clone differs by one base, so this may be a read error. V gene TRBV12-3 or TRBV12-4 combines with J gene TRBJ1-1; TRBD1 aligns across 7 bases. The CDR3 loop spans 12 amino acids. The CDR3: CASSPGTAEASF. CDR3 nucleotide sequence: TGTGCCAGCAGTCCCGGGACAGCTGAAGCTTCCTTT.

This clonotype was observed many times. The V call is TRBV7-2, the J call TRBJ2-1; D is undetermined. Trimming took off 5 bases at V and 0 bases at J, with 11 bases between the two ends. Germline CDR1 SGHTA, CDR2 FQGNSA. The CDR3 extends over 15 amino acids. The CDR3 reads CASSLIESSYNEQFF. The DNA of the CDR3 is TGTGCCAGCAGCCTTATCGAGAGCTCCTACAATGAGCAGTTCTTC.

This clonotype was picked up many times. The chain joins TRBV7-9 to TRBJ1-4; D is unclear. Looked up from germline, CDR1 is SEHNR and CDR2 is FQNEAQ (reference sequence). V was shortened by 2 bases and J by 8 bases, with 12 bases between the two germline ends. This CDR3 is 14 amino acids long. The CDR3 spells CASSLPTGGEKLFF. The CDR3 DNA reads TGTGCCAGCAGCTTACCAACGGGTGGAGAAAAACTGTTTTTT.

This clonotype has a count of ten or more. V and J are TRBV12-5 and TRBJ2-7; 7 bases are a match to TRBD1. CDR3 size: 15 residues. Germline trimming cut 6 bases from V and 6 bases from J; bases unmatched to any gene: 14. Germline V gene sequence: CDR1 LGHNT, CDR2 FRNRAP. The CDR3 sequence is CASGPLSGGPFEQYF. The CDR3 region has the DNA TGTGCTAGTGGCCCTTTATCAGGGGGACCGTTCGAGCAGTACTTC.

This clonotype was detected many times. CDR3 sequence: CASSQDTQGGTGELFF. CDR3 nucleotide sequence: TGCGCCAGCAGCCAAGATACCCAGGGGGGAACCGGGGAGCTGTTTTTT. The chain couples TRBV4-3 to TRBJ2-2; D is possibly TRBD1 (7 bases). Trimming stripped 0 bases from V and 5 bases from J, with 13 bases between. The CDR3 is 16 amino acids. Germline CDR1 and CDR2: LGHNA and YSLEER.

At least ten counts were recorded for this clonotype. J is TRBJ2-2 and V is TRBV4-3; TRBD2 aligns across 10 bases. CDR3 size: 16 residues. The germline CDR1 and CDR2 sequences are LGHNA and YSLEER. The junction had 8 bases not matched to a gene; V was cut back by 3 bases and J by 7 bases. CDR3 nucleotides: TGCGCCAGCAGCCAGTGGTCTAGCGGGAGCGGCGGGGAGCTGTTTTTT. This translates into CASSQWSSGSGGELFF.

This clonotype showed up many times. This chain links TRBV12-3 or TRBV12-4 with TRBJ1-5; no firm D call. The CDR3 length is 16 residues. V shed 0 bases and J shed 2 bases, with 11 bases lying between them. CDR3 sequence reads: CASSLALGQGNQPQHF. For the CDR3, the DNA is TGTGCCAGCAGTTTAGCGCTTGGGCAGGGCAATCAGCCCCAGCATTTT.

Ten or more counts support this clonotype. The chain combines TRBV7-9 with TRBJ1-1; D is ambiguous. With 2 bases removed from V and 4 bases from J, the gap between germline ends came to 8 bases. The germline V gene has CDR1 SEHNR and CDR2 FQNEAQ (reference sequence). This CDR3 contains 13 residues. The CDR3 coding sequence is TGTGCCAGCAGCTTAACCGAGGGCACTGAAGCTTTCTTT. As protein: CASSLTEGTEAFF.